A selection of T cell receptor beta chains follows, all from one sample in a study of cytomegalovirus exposure and HLA in healthy donors. Measured with immunoSEQ multiplex PCR; TCRdb has only the in-frame clones, and not every one. The profile shows tens of thousands of clones, approximately 88% of them singletons. Sequences were obtained from PBMCs. The receptor source for this set is a woman between 18 and 29 years old in good health and CMV-seropositive. Both conserved end residues are part of each CDR3. The order of the fields is J gene, clone size, D gene, CDR3 length, V gene, CDR3 DNA, CDR3 protein. A D gene is named only where the DNA matches it firmly. Expanded clones get a size class; other rows say once, few or many, or leave the size out.

TRBJ1-2,NA,TRBD1,14,TRBV6-5,TGTGCCAGCAGCCAATCAGGGGGAACCTATGGCTACACCTTC,CASSQSGGTYGYTF
TRBJ1-1,NA,NA,15,TRBV7-9,TGTGCCAGCAGCCAGGACGGGACACACAACACTGAAGCTTTCTTT,CASSQDGTHNTEAFF
TRBJ1-5,NA,NA,14,TRBV6-6,TGTGCCAGCAGTCTCCAGGATAGCAATCAGCCCCAGCATTTT,CASSLQDSNQPQHF
TRBJ1-4,NA,NA,14,TRBV5-1,TGCGCCAGCAGCCCCGACAGCTTTAATGAAAAACTGTTTTTT,CASSPDSFNEKLFF
TRBJ1-5,NA,NA,15,TRBV28,TGTGCCAGCAGTTTAAAGCTCAATAGCAATCAGCCCCAGCATTTT,CASSLKLNSNQPQHF
TRBJ1-2,NA,TRBD1,13,TRBV9,TGTGCCAGCAGCGTTGGACAGGGGGATGGCTACACCTTC,CASSVGQGDGYTF
TRBJ2-3,NA,NA,15,TRBV7-9,TGTGCCAGCATCCCTGCCCTTCTTAGTGCAGATACGCAGTATTTT,CASIPALLSADTQYF
TRBJ1-4,NA,NA,15,TRBV7-9,TGTGCCAGCAGCTTAATGGGGGGATCGAGAGAAAAACTGTTTTTT,CASSLMGGSREKLFF
TRBJ2-3,NA,TRBD1,15,TRBV27,TGTGCCAGCGGGCCGAGACAGGGCACCCCCGATACGCAGTATTTT,CASGPRQGTPDTQYF
TRBJ2-1,NA,TRBD2,19,TRBV4-2,TGTGCCAGCAGCTTGCTAGCGGGGGGCGGGTTTGGCTCCTACAATGAGCAGTTCTTC,CASSLLAGGGFGSYNEQFF
TRBJ1-2,once,NA,14,TRBV27,TGTGCCAGCAGTTACAGGAGCTCTAACTATGGCTACACCTTC,CASSYRSSNYGYTF
TRBJ1-4,few,TRBD1,13,TRBV6-5,TGTGCCAGCAGGACAGGGCCTAATGAAAAACTGTTTTTT,CASRTGPNEKLFF
TRBJ1-5,NA,NA,14,TRBV28,TGTGCCAGCAGTTTCGCCAGGGGAAATCAGCCCCAGCATTTT,CASSFARGNQPQHF
TRBJ1-5,NA,NA,15,TRBV4-1,TGCGCCAGCAGCCACGGGGAAACTAGCAATCAGCCCCAGCATTTT,CASSHGETSNQPQHF
TRBJ2-7,few,TRBD1,14,TRBV5-1,TGCGCCAGCAGCGCTCCGGGACAGCCCTACGAGCAGTACTTC,CASSAPGQPYEQYF
TRBJ2-7,NA,NA,17,TRBV5-1,TGCGCCAGCAGTACGAAGGGGCCTCAGCCTCGGTTCTACGAGCAGTACTTC,CASSTKGPQPRFYEQYF
TRBJ2-7,NA,TRBD2,12,TRBV28,TGTGCCAGCAGCCGGGAGGGGGGCGAGGTTCTCTTC,CASSREGGEVLF